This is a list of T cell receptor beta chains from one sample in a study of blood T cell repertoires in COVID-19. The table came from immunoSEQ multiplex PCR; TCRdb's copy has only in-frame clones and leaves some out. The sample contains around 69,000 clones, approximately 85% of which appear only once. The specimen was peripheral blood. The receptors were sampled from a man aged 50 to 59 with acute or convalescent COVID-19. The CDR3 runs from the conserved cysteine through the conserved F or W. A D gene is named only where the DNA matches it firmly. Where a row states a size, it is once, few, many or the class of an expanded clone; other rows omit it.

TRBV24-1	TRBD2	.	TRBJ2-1	TGTGCCACCAGTGATCACCCGACTAGCGGGGCGTACAATGAGCAGTTCTTC	CATSDHPTSGAYNEQFF
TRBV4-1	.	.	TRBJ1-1	TGCGCCAGCAGCCAAGAAGGTAGGAGCAGGGTGAACACTGAAGCTTTCTTT	CASSQEGRSRVNTEAFF
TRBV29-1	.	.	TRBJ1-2	TGCAGCGTTGAGGGGGACATGGACGGCTACACCTTC	CSVEGDMDGYTF
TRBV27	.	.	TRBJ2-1	TGTGCCAGCAGTCCCGGTGGCTACAATGAGCAGTTCTTC	CASSPGGYNEQFF
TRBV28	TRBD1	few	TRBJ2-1	TGTGCCAGCAGTTTTAGACCGGGACAGGGATCGGATGAGCAGTTCTTC	CASSFRPGQGSDEQFF
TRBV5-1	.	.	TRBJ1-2	TGCGCCAGCAGCTTCAACTCGGGACACCTCCTCTATGGCTACACCTTC	CASSFNSGHLLYGYTF
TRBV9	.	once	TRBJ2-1	TGTGCCAGCAGCGTAGTCAGTGCGGGGCACTACCCCAATGAGCAGTTCTTC	CASSVVSAGHYPNEQFF
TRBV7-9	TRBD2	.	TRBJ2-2	TGTGCCAGCACCCCGGGGGGGCGCCCCAGGGACGGGGAGCTGTTTTTT	CASTPGGRPRDGELFF
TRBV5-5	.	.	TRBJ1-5	TGTGCCAGCAGCATTGGGACATTGGGGGCGATGGGCAATCAGCCCCAGCATTTT	CASSIGTLGAMGNQPQHF
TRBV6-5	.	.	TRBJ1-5	TGTGCCAGCAGCTCGCGGGGAACCAATCAGCCCCAGCATTTT	CASSSRGTNQPQHF
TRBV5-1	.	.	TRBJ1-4	TGCGCCAGCAGCCCCGGGACTGAAAATGAAAAACTGTTTTTT	CASSPGTENEKLFF
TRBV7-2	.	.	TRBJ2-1	TGTGCCAGCAGCTTAATGAGTTACAATGAGCAGTTCTTC	CASSLMSYNEQFF
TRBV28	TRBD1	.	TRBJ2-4	TGTGCCAGCAGCAATCCGGGACAGGGGGCCGGAAACATTCAGTACTTC	CASSNPGQGAGNIQYF
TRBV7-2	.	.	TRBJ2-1	TGTGCCAGCAGCTTAGATCCGGGAGCACTAAATGAGCAGTTCTTC	CASSLDPGALNEQFF
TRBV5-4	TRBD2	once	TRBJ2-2	TGTGCCAGCAGCTCGGGAGGCGGTAGGAACACCGGGGAGCTGTTTTTT	CASSSGGGRNTGELFF
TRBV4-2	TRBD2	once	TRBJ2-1	TGTGCCAGCAGCCAAGACAGCGGGGCCCACAATGAGCAGTTCTTC	CASSQDSGAHNEQFF
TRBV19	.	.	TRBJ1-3	TGTGCCAGTAGTATACAGGGGCTTTCTGGAAACACCATATATTTT	CASSIQGLSGNTIYF
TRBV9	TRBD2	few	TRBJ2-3	TGTGCCAGCAGCGTAGAGGTTGGGGCTAGCGGGGACGATACGCAGTATTTT	CASSVEVGASGDDTQYF
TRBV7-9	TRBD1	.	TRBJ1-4	TGTGCCAGCAGCTTTGGGACAGGGGGCCCCCCGGACGGAAATGAAAAACTGTTTTTT	CASSFGTGGPPDGNEKLFF
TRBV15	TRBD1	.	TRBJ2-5	TGTGCCACCTGGACAGGGTTTATCCAAGAGACCCAGTACTTC	CATWTGFIQETQYF
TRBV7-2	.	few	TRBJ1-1	TGTGCCAGCAGCCCGTGGGGGGAGAACACTGAAGCTTTCTTT	CASSPWGENTEAFF
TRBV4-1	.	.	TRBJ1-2	TGCGCCAGCAGCCCTGTATCAGGGGATTATGGCTACACCTTC	CASSPVSGDYGYTF
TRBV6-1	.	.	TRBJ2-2	TGTGCCAGCAGTGCTGATAGACTTACGAACACCGGGGAGCTGTTTTTT	CASSADRLTNTGELFF
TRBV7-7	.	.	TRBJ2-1	TGTGCTAGCAGCTTAGCGGCGGGGTCCTACAATGAGCAGTTCTTC	CASSLAAGSYNEQFF
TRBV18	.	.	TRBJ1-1	TGTGCCAGCTCACCACCGTACAGTCCGAACACTGAAGCTTTCTTT	CASSPPYSPNTEAFF
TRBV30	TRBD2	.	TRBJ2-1	TGTGCCTGGTCCCCTCTAGCGGGGGGGTACAATGAGCAGTTCTTC	CAWSPLAGGYNEQFF
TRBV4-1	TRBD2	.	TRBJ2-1	TGCGCCAGCAGCCAAGCTTACAGCGGGACTAGCGGGAAAGGGAGCTCCTACAATGAGCAGTTCTTC	CASSQAYSGTSGKGSSYNEQFF
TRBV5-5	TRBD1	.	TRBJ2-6	TGTGCCAGCAGCTCGACAGGGTCTGGGGCCAACGTCCTGACTTTC	CASSSTGSGANVLTF
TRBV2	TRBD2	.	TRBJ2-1	TGTGCCAGCATAGAATTCTCCGGGGGGGCCTACAATGAGCAGTTCTTC	CASIEFSGGAYNEQFF
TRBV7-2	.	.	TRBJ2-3	TGTGCCAGCCGCCGCGCGACAGGCCTCAGCGGTTTGTATTTT	CASRRATGLSGLYF
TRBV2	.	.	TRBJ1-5	TGTGCCAGCAGTGTAGAATGGAATCAGCCCCAGCATTTT	CASSVEWNQPQHF
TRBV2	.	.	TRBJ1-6	TGTGCCAGCAGTGGACAGCGTAATTCACCCCTCCACTTT	CASSGQRNSPLHF
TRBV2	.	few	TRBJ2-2	TGTGCCAGCATGGAGTTAAACACCGGGGAGCTGTTTTTT	CASMELNTGELFF
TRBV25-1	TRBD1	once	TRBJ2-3	TGTGCCAGCAGTGAATCCCGGCCCGGACAGGGAGGCACAGATACGCAGTATTTT	CASSESRPGQGGTDTQYF
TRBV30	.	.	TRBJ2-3	TGTGCCTGGAGTTCGTCAGATACGCAGTATTTT	CAWSSSDTQYF
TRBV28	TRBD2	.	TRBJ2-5	TGTGCCAGCAGTTCGCGGGGGACCCAAGAGACCCAGTACTTC	CASSSRGTQETQYF